This T cell receptor beta chain was found in a study of blood T cell repertoires in COVID-19. The table came from immunoSEQ multiplex PCR; TCRdb's copy has only in-frame clones and leaves some out. The data contain roughly 380,000 clones, 87% of them seen just once; the ten biggest clones take up about 1.5%. Participant-reported clinical history was the basis for cohort assignment. This CDR3 spans 14 amino acids. In germline, CDR1 is SGDLS, CDR2 YYNGEE. Between the trimmed V and J ends, which lost 0 bases and 0 bases, there was a span of 7 bases. Material: PBMCs or T cells enriched from blood (not recorded which). The sequence derives from a man aged 25-40 years who had recovered from COVID-19. The chain links TRBV9 to TRBJ2-7; TRBD1 might be the D (6 bases). The CDR3 sequence: CASSVGQVSYEQYF. The DNA of the CDR3 is TGTGCCAGCAGCGTAGGACAGGTCTCCTACGAGCAGTACTTC.